One sample yielded the 22 T cell receptor beta chains listed below, sequenced in a study of blood T cell repertoires in COVID-19. The method was immunoSEQ multiplex PCR; TCRdb's version includes in-frame clones alone and lacks a portion of them. The sample lists around 130,000 clones; around 90% were seen once. The sequenced material came from peripheral blood. The receptors were gathered from a man between 60 and 75 years old with COVID-19, enrolled during active disease.

This clone was recorded a few times. The chain joins TRBV18 to TRBJ2-7, with D unresolved. V was pared by 2 bases and J by 3 bases, with 5 bases between. Per the germline V gene, CDR1 is KGHSH and CDR2 is LQKENI. The CDR3 runs 12 residues. The CDR3 DNA sequence: TGTGCCAGCTCACCAGGCGGCTACGAGCAGTACTTC. Translation gives CASSPGGYEQYF.

The chain carries TRBV5-4 and TRBJ2-1, with 13 nucleotides matching TRBD2. Germline CDR1 SGHNT, CDR2 YYREEE (reference sequence). V trimming: 4 bases; J trimming: 4 bases; junction bases outside the gene matches: 2. The CDR3 runs 15 residues. As DNA, the CDR3 is TGTGCCAGCAGCCTACTAGCGGGAGGGTACAATGAGCAGTTCTTC. Encoded protein: CASSLLAGGYNEQFF.

This chain joins TRBV4-1 and TRBJ2-7, with a tentative D call TRBD2 (6 bases). The germline V gene has CDR1 MGHRA and CDR2 YSYEKL. The CDR3 consists of 12 residues. The ends were cut back, 10 bases at V and 2 bases at J, with 12 bases in the middle. The CDR3 DNA is TGCGCCACGGGGAGGCCCCCCTACGAGCAGTACTTC. It translates to CATGRPPYEQYF.

In DNA form, the CDR3 reads TGTGCCAGCCGGTCGGGGGGTACGCAGTATTTT. The encoded protein is CASRSGGTQYF. V gene TRBV11-1 combines with J gene TRBJ2-3; 7 bases are a match to TRBD2. J lost 8 bases, V lost 8 bases, and 4 bases had no gene match. Germline V gene sequence: CDR1 SGHAT, CDR2 FQDESV (reference sequence). The CDR3 loop spans 11 amino acids.

The V call is TRBV27, the J call TRBJ1-2; 7 positions match TRBD1. This CDR3 is built from 17 residues. After removal of 1 base from V and 4 bases from J, the junction contained 12 bases not matched to a gene. Germline assignment: CDR1 MNHEY and CDR2 SMNVEV (reference sequence). This CDR3 is CASSLWPDRAQFYGYTF. The CDR3 DNA sequence: TGTGCCAGCAGTTTATGGCCCGACAGGGCGCAGTTCTATGGCTACACCTTC.

The chain employs TRBV4-2 and TRBJ2-1; 7 bases line up with TRBD2. The germline V gene has CDR1 LGHNA and CDR2 YNFKEQ. The V segment lost 0 bases and the J segment 5 bases; nucleotides outside the gene matches: 1. This CDR3 is built from 14 residues. This CDR3 is CASSQEAGNNEQFF. The CDR3 DNA sequence: TGTGCCAGCAGCCAAGAAGCGGGGAACAATGAGCAGTTCTTC.

The chain uses TRBV6-5 and TRBJ2-1; 8 positions match TRBD2. The germline gives CDR1 MNHEY, CDR2 SVGAGI. The J segment lost 5 bases and the V segment lost 0 bases, leaving 6 bases of the junction unmatched. This CDR3 spans 16 amino acids. The CDR3 protein is CASSYSMGTSNNEQFF. In DNA form, the CDR3 reads TGTGCCAGCAGTTACTCGATGGGGACTAGTAACAATGAGCAGTTCTTC.

The chain is built from TRBV9 and TRBJ1-3; the D is unclear. This CDR3 spans 15 amino acids. Germline values: CDR1 SGDLS, CDR2 YYNGEE. Trimming removed 0 bases at V and 0 bases at J, with 7 bases between. CDR3 residues: CASSVEESSGNTIYF. The CDR3 DNA reads TGTGCCAGCAGCGTAGAGGAGAGCTCTGGAAACACCATATATTTT.

The chain is built from TRBV5-7 and TRBJ2-7, with a tentative D call TRBD2 (6 bases). TRBV5-7 is classed as an ORF, of uncertain function. The CDR3 consists of 14 residues. Trimming left V 0 bases short and J 4 bases short, with 11 bases between. The CDR3, as DNA: TGTGCCAGCAGCTTGGTAGCGGAGGATTACGAGCAGTACTTC. It encodes CASSLVAEDYEQYF.

With regard to this clone: Other DNA sequences of this sample code for an identical CDR3. This sequence joins TRBV6-5 and TRBJ2-1, with 7 nucleotides matching TRBD2. CDR3 length equals 13 residues. J lost 1 base, V lost 6 bases, and 0 bases had no gene match. Germline-derived CDR1 and CDR2 are MNHEY and SVGAGI. The CDR3 protein is CASRRESYNEQFF. The CDR3 DNA is TGTGCCAGCAGGCGGGAGTCCTACAATGAGCAGTTCTTC.

V gene TRBV9 combines with J gene TRBJ2-1; TRBD2 agrees at 8 bases. The CDR3 runs 13 residues. V shed 4 bases and J 7 bases; nucleotides not matched to a gene: 4. Looked up from germline, CDR1 is SGDLS and CDR2 is YYNGEE. The CDR3: CASSSRLANEQFF. The CDR3 nucleotides read TGTGCCAGCAGCTCGCGACTAGCGAATGAGCAGTTCTTC.

V gene TRBV28 combines with J gene TRBJ2-5, with unresolved D. Germline V gives CDR1 MDHEN, CDR2 SYDVKM. The CDR3 covers 14 residues. Trimming removed 2 bases from V and 0 bases from J, with 7 bases in between. The DNA for the CDR3 is TGTGCCAGCAGTTTAGTCCGGTACCAAGAGACCCAGTACTTC. Its translation: CASSLVRYQETQYF.

The chain joins TRBV6-2 or TRBV6-3 to TRBJ1-2; perhaps TRBD1 as D (6 bases). Germline CDR1 MNHEY, CDR2 SVGEGT. V was clipped by 1 base and J by 4 bases, with 10 bases between them. This CDR3 spans 14 amino acids. The CDR3, as DNA: TGTGCCAGCAGTTACTACGGGACAATCTATGGCTACACCTTC. Translation: CASSYYGTIYGYTF.

This chain uses TRBV19 with TRBJ1-1, with D unclear. The V gene lost 5 bases and the J gene lost 9 bases, with 19 bases spanning the gap. Germline CDR1 LNHDA, CDR2 SQIVND (reference sequence). This CDR3 is built from 14 residues. This CDR3 is CASSRSIEGEKAFF. The CDR3 nucleotides read TGTGCCAGTAGTCGCTCGATTGAGGGCGAAAAAGCTTTCTTT.

This clone was picked up a small number of times. The chain joins TRBV5-4 to TRBJ1-1, with unresolved D. The germline V gene has CDR1 SGHNT and CDR2 YYREEE (reference sequence). The V end was cut by 4 bases, the J end by 1 base, with 11 bases between. The CDR3 runs 14 residues. The DNA of the CDR3 is TGTGCCAGCAGCATCCCCCCAGGGAACACTGAAGCTTTCTTT. Its protein product is CASSIPPGNTEAFF.

V and J are TRBV18 and TRBJ2-2; 10 bases are shared with TRBD2. J was trimmed by 4 bases and V by 8 bases; bases with no gene match: 10. Germline-derived CDR1 and CDR2 are KGHSH and LQKENI. This CDR3 has 16 residues. The CDR3 sequence is CASHQGTSVGTGELFF. The CDR3 region has the DNA TGTGCCAGCCATCAGGGGACTAGCGTGGGCACCGGGGAGCTGTTTTTT. Full variable domain (remainder filled in from reference TRBV18 and TRBJ2-2): NAGVMQNPRHLVRRRGQEARLRCSPMKGHSHVYWYRQLPEEGLKFMVYLQKENIIDESGMPKERFSAEFPKEGPSILRIQQVVRGDSAAYFCASHQGTSVGTGELFFGEGSRLTVL.

The chain employs TRBV5-1 and TRBJ2-4; TRBD2 is a possible D gene (6 bases). There are 15 residues in the CDR3. Germline lookup yields CDR1 SGHRS and CDR2 YFSETQ. Trimming cost V 5 bases and J 0 bases, with 12 bases left between them. Written as DNA, the CDR3 is TGCGCCAGCAGGGCGGGGTCCCTAGCCAAAAACATTCAGTACTTC. It codes for CASRAGSLAKNIQYF.

The sample holds one count of this clone. V and J are TRBV11-2 and TRBJ2-1; 8 bases fit TRBD1. The junction had 5 bases not matched to a gene; V was cut back by 5 bases and J by 5 bases. CDR3 length: 14 amino acids. Germline CDR1 and CDR2: SGHAT and FQNNGV. In nucleotides, the CDR3 is TGTGCCAGCAGCCCGGACAGGGAACACAATGAGCAGTTCTTC. Amino acid sequence: CASSPDREHNEQFF.

The V call is TRBV11-3, the J call TRBJ1-1; a weak D match, TRBD1 (6 bases). Looked up from germline, CDR1 is SGHNT and CDR2 is YENEEA. Trimming removed 2 bases from V and 5 bases from J, with 15 bases in between. The CDR3 totals 15 residues. The CDR3 region has the DNA TGTGCCAGCAGCTTATCCCCGGACAGTCGGACTGAAGCTTTCTTT. This translates into CASSLSPDSRTEAFF.

The chain carries TRBV5-5 and TRBJ2-7, with a weak D call TRBD2 (5 bases). This CDR3 has 12 amino acids. Deletions cut 3 bases from V and 5 bases from J, with 9 bases between. Germline CDR1 SGHKS, CDR2 YYEKEE (reference sequence). CDR3 nucleotides: TGTGCCAGCAGCTACGCCGGGGACGAGCAGTACTTC. Encoded protein: CASSYAGDEQYF.

The V call is TRBV6-1, the J call TRBJ2-7; 8 positions match TRBD1. Per germline, CDR1 MNHNS and CDR2 SASEGT. This CDR3 has 18 residues. V was pared by 1 base and J by 7 bases, with 18 bases of the junction left unmatched. CDR3 in DNA: TGTGCCAGCAGTGAAGGGTTTTTGACAGGGGCGGCAGGAAGTGAGCAGTACTTC. Amino acid sequence: CASSEGFLTGAAGSEQYF.

The V call is TRBV30, the J call TRBJ1-2; D ambiguous. Germline values: CDR1 GTSNPN, CDR2 SVGIG (reference sequence). CDR3 length equals 14 residues. V lost 0 bases and J 1 base, leaving 9 bases between the germline ends. Here the CDR3 DNA reads TGTGCCTGGAGTGTACCAGGTATTAACTATGGCTACACCTTC. This codes for CAWSVPGINYGYTF. The full variable domain, in which reference TRBV30 and TRBJ1-2 provide the parts outside the CDR3, is SQTIHQWPATLVQPVGSPLSLECTVEGTSNPNLYWYRQAAGRGLQLLFYSVGIGQISSEVPQNLSASRPQDRQFILSSKKLLLSDSGFYLCAWSVPGINYGYTFGSGTRLTVV.